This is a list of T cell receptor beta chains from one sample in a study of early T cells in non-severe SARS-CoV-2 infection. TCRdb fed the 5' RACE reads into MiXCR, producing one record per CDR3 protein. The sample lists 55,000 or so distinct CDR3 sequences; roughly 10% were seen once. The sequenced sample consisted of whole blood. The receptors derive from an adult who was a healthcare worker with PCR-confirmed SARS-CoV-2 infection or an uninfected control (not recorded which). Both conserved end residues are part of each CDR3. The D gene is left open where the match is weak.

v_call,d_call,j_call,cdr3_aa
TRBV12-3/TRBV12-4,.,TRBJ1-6,CASSVGRGNSPLHF
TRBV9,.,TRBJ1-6,CASSVVSGAVYSPLHF
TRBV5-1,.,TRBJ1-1,CASSLAASAEAFF
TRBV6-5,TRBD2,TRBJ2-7,CASTSRGGSSYEQYF
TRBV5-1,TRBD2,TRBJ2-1,CASSLAGGFYNEQFF
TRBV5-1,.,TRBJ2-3,CASSFEGSDTQYF
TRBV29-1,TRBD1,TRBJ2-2,CSVGQGQGTGELFF
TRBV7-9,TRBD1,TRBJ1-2,CASSRDRGEYGYTF
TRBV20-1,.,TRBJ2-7,CSAETETYEQYF
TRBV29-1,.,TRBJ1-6,CSVAGSGKNSPLHF
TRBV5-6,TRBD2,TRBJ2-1,CASSRMGLAGHRNEQFF
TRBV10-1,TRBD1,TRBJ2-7,CASSESRQGLGHEQYF
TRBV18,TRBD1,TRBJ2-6,CASSPRQGAYGANVLTF
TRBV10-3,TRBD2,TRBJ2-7,CAISETKREFSYEQYF
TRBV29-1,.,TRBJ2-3,CSVEESLRSTQYF
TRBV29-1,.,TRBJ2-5,CSALRSETQYF
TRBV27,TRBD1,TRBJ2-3,CASSVGTGWTDTQYF
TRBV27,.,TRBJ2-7,CASSLGRHYHF
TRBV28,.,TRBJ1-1,CASSVSDSIPEAFF
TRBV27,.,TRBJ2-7,CASSLLGTQYEQYF
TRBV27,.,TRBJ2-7,CASSFRQSSYEQYF
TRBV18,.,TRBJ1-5,CASSPPGLSNQPQHF
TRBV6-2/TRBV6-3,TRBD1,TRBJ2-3,CASSLQGRSTDTQYF
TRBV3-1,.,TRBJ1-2,CASSQGLMAGEISYGYTF
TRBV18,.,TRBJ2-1,CASSPLGRNNEQFF
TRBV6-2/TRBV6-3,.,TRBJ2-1,CASKGEQFF
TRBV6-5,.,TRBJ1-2,CASSYTGRLGYTF
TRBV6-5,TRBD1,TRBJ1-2,CASGETGNYGYTF
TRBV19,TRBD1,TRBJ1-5,CASSPPGQGAYQPQHF
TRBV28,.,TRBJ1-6,CASTNTALGHSPLHF
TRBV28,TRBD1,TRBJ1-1,CASSLGWGQRRTEAFF
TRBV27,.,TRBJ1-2,CASSLKGIDGYTF
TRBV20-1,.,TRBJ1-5,CSARQGLNQPQHF
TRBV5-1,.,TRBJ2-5,CASRRDQETQYF
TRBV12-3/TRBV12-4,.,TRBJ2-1,CASSLGSVSYNEQFF
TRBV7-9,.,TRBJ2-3,CASIPGVSTDTQYF
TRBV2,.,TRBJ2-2,CASRLDRNTGELFF
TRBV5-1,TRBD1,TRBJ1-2,CASSPGTGVYGYTF
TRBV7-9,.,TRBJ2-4,CASSLKGAKNIQYF
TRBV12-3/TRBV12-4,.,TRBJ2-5,CASSLGLSGAGTQYF
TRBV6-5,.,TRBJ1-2,CASSYSTRINYGYTF
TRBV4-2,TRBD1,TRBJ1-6,CASSLSPGQGNYSPLHF
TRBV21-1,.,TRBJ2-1,CASTDKGGSAGASYNEQFF
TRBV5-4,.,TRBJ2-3,CASSIAGTHTDTQYF
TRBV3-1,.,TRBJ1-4,CASSQDDRKLFF
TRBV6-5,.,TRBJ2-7,CASRWRHEQYF
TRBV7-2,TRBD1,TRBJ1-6,CASSPDRVPNSPLHF
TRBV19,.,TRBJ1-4,CASSPTLFSPREKLFF
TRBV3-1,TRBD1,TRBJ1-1,CASSAAGTENTEAFF
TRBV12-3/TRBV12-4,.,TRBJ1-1,CASQGYGTEAFF
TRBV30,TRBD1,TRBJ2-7,CAWISTIPTGGNEQYF
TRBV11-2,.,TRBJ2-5,CASSLLRALRIETQYF
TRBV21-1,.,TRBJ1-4,CASSWGQGRVLTNEKLFF